These 7 T cell receptor beta chains were sequenced from one sample in a study of cytotoxic CD8 clonotypes in ibrutinib-treated CLL. Clones were sequenced by immunoSEQ multiplex PCR, and TCRdb holds only the in-frame ones, with some missing. The sample has about 270,000 clones, around 76% seen once. This sample comprised PBMCs, obtained at disease progression, from a patient treated with ibrutinib. Receptor source: a human donor with chronic lymphocytic leukemia.

CDR3: CASTRGGNTEAFF. For the CDR3, the DNA is TGTGCCAGCACCAGGGGGGGAAACACTGAAGCTTTCTTT. The chain recombines TRBV6-6 with TRBJ1-1; 7 bases are a match to TRBD1. V shed 7 bases and J 2 bases; nucleotides not matched to a gene: 4. This CDR3 is built from 13 residues. Germline CDR1 reads MNHNY; CDR2 reads SVGAGI (reference sequence).

The chain has TRBV12-5 and TRBJ1-2; 7 positions agree with TRBD1. Germline CDR1 reads LGHNT; CDR2 reads FRNRAP. The CDR3 spans 14 residues. Trimming at V came to 6 bases and at J to 4 bases, leaving 8 bases not matched to a gene. The CDR3 DNA reads as TGTGCTAGTGGGACGGGACAGACCTTCTATGGCTACACCTTC. Translated, it gives CASGTGQTFYGYTF.

The chain links TRBV7-9 to TRBJ2-7, with D uncertain. Germline V gene data show CDR1 as SEHNR and CDR2 as FQNEAQ (reference sequence). This CDR3 region has 17 residues. V lost 5 bases to trimming and J lost 3 bases, with 23 bases between them. The CDR3 nucleotides read TGTGCCAGCAGCCCACGAATCGGGCTAGAAAAAAACTACGAGCAGTACTTC. Translation: CASSPRIGLEKNYEQYF.

V is TRBV11-2 and J is TRBJ1-5, with D perhaps TRBD1 (6 bases). V was trimmed by 5 bases and J by 3 bases, leaving 20 bases between them. The CDR3 extends over 17 amino acids. Germline V gives CDR1 SGHAT, CDR2 FQNNGV. CDR3 bases: TGTGCCAGCAGCGCGGACGGAGGGGGGTTGGACAATCAGCCCCAGCATTTT. Protein: CASSADGGGLDNQPQHF.

The chain links TRBV9 to TRBJ1-2; D unresolved. The CDR3 extends over 12 amino acids. The ends were cut back, 3 bases at V and 5 bases at J, with 8 bases in the middle. Germline V gene sequence: CDR1 SGDLS, CDR2 YYNGEE. For the CDR3, the DNA is TGTGCCAGCAGCGCGCGGGAGTATGGCTACACCTTC. Its protein is CASSAREYGYTF.

This sequence joins TRBV7-9 and TRBJ1-3, with TRBD1 matching 7 bases. Germline trimming cut 6 bases from V and 5 bases from J; bases unmatched to any gene: 13. This CDR3 is built from 16 residues. Germline V gives CDR1 SEHNR, CDR2 FQNEAQ (reference sequence). The CDR3 DNA reads TGTGCCAGCAGTTTTGACAGGGTTTTCGATCGAAACACCATATATTTT. As protein: CASSFDRVFDRNTIYF.

The V and J genes are TRBV9 and TRBJ1-3, with D possibly being TRBD1 (6 bases). Germline-derived CDR1 and CDR2 are SGDLS and YYNGEE. Trimming removed 3 bases from V and 4 bases from J, with 17 bases in between. The CDR3 totals 16 residues. The chain's CDR3 is CASSAPIQGPGNTIYF. The CDR3 DNA sequence: TGTGCCAGCAGCGCTCCGATCCAGGGGCCGGGAAACACCATATATTTT.